Only a few counts were recorded for the clone carrying this TCR beta chain. The data originate from a study of shared clonotypes between healthy human individuals. This CDR3 comprises 12 residues. Trimming took off 2 bases at V and 3 bases at J, with 8 bases between the two ends. Per the germline V gene, CDR1 is SQVTM and CDR2 is ANQGSEA. The table came from immunoSEQ multiplex PCR; TCRdb's copy has only in-frame clones and leaves some out. The top ten clones hold 11% of a sample with 230,000 or so clones, 65% of them seen once. The sample taken for sequencing was memory CD4+ T cells sorted from blood. Stated subset: CD45RA-negative fraction. V usage is TRBV29-1 and J usage is TRBJ2-7, with D perhaps given as TRBD1 or TRBD2 (5 bases each). The origin of this receptor is a man younger than 45 in good health. CDR3 nucleotides: TGCAGCGTTGAAACAGGAGGCTACGAGCAGTACTTC. Its protein product is CSVETGGYEQYF.